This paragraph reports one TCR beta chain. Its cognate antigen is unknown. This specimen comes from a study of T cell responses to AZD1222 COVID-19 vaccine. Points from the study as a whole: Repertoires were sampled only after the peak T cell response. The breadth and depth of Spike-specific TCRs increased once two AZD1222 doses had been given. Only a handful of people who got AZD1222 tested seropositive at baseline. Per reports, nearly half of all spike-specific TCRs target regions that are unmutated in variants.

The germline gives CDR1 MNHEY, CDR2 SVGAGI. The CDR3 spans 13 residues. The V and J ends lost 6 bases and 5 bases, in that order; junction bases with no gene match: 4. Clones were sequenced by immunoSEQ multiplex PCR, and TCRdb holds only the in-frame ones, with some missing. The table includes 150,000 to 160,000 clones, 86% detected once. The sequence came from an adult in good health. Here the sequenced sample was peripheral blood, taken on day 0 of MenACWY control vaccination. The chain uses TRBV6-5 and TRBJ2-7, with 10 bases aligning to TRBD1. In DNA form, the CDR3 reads TGTGCCAGCAGCCTGACAGGGGGCCACGAGCAGTACGTC. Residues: CASSLTGGHEQYV.